Below are 30 T cell receptor beta chains sequenced from a single sample in a study of PD-1 blockade in classical Hodgkin lymphoma. Time point indicated: cycle 4 day 1 (C4D1), after more than 5 weeks of nivolumab. Every patient had relapsed following autologous stem cell transplantation, and cohorts differed in brentuximab vedotin exposure. TCRdb's table, derived via immunoSEQ multiplex PCR, lists solely in-frame clones and lacks some. Among tens of thousands of clones listed, roughly 85% were seen once. The sample consisted of peripheral blood mononuclear cells (PBMCs), taken before the fourth cycle of nivolumab. The origin of the receptors is a human donor with classical Hodgkin lymphoma.

This chain connects TRBV7-2 to TRBJ2-4; D gene uncertain. V shed 6 bases and J shed 0 bases, with 15 bases lying between them. This CDR3 has 16 residues. Germline CDR1 reads SGHTA; CDR2 reads FQGNSA. CDR3 in amino acids: CASSLGIPLAKNIQYF. CDR3 coding DNA: TGTGCCAGCAGTCTAGGGATCCCTTTAGCCAAAAACATTCAGTACTTC.

The chain couples TRBV7-5 to TRBJ2-7; TRBD2, as called in the table, went unchecked against the DNA. TRBV7-5 is a pseudogene. This CDR3 comprises 16 residues. This chain's CDR3 is CARSLFGGRGGHEQYF. The CDR3 DNA reads as TGTGCCAGAAGCTTATTCGGCGGGAGAGGCGGGCACGAGCAGTACTTC.

The chain combines TRBV21-1 with TRBJ1-5. TRBV21-1 is given as a pseudogene. The CDR3 has 20 amino acids. Written as DNA, the CDR3 is TGTGCCAGCAGCCTAAGAGGAGAAACAGGAGGTACCAATAGCAATCAGCCCCAGCATTTT. Translating gives CASSLRGETGGTNSNQPQHF.

This sequence joins TRBV9 and TRBJ2-7, with 7 nucleotides matching TRBD2. The CDR3 length is 19 residues. The germline V gene has CDR1 SGDLS and CDR2 YYNGEE. V gave up 0 bases and J gave up 3 bases; unmatched junction bases: 18. CDR3 coding DNA: TGTGCCAGCAGCGTAGCCCCCTCGCCCTACGCAGCGGGGCACTACGAGCAGTACTTC. Translation gives CASSVAPSPYAAGHYEQYF.

This chain connects TRBV29-1 to TRBJ2-7; 8 bases map to TRBD1. This CDR3 spans 11 amino acids. V was clipped by 7 bases and J by 8 bases; unmatched bases: 7. Germline CDR1 SQVTM, CDR2 ANQGSEA. The CDR3 DNA sequence: TGCAGCGCCGGACAGGGTTCCCAGCAGTACTTC. It yields the protein CSAGQGSQQYF.

V gene TRBV30 combines with J gene TRBJ2-6; unclear D gene. The V gene lost 2 bases and the J gene lost 0 bases, with 14 bases spanning the gap. This CDR3 spans 17 amino acids. CDR1 and CDR2 from the germline V gene are GTSNPN and SVGIG (reference sequence). The CDR3 DNA sequence: TGTGCCTGGAGTCTGACCCTAGGGAACTCTGGGGCCAACGTCCTGACTTTC. Protein product: CAWSLTLGNSGANVLTF.

This clone came up once. The chain uses TRBV30 and TRBJ1-6; D ambiguous. This CDR3 region has 15 residues. Trimming took off 2 bases at V and 7 bases at J, with 15 bases between the two ends. Germline V gene lookup returns CDR1 GTSNPN and CDR2 SVGIG (reference sequence). The CDR3 nucleotides are TGTGCCTGGAGTCGGGGAGGCGATGGGAATTCACCCCTCCACTTT. Amino acid sequence: CAWSRGGDGNSPLHF.

The table lists this clone with a few counts. This sample includes further DNA sequences coding for the same CDR3. The genes are TRBV4-1 and TRBJ2-7; possibly TRBD1 or TRBD2 for D (5 bases each). This CDR3 is 14 amino acids long. Germline assignment: CDR1 MGHRA and CDR2 YSYEKL. V was pared by 1 base and J by 2 bases, with 9 bases between. In DNA form, the CDR3 reads TGCGCCAGCAGCCAAGCCGGGGCCGCCTACGAGCAGTACTTC. It yields the protein CASSQAGAAYEQYF.

The rearrangement joins TRBV6-5 to TRBJ1-2; tentatively, D is TRBD1 (5 bases). From germline, CDR1 is MNHEY and CDR2 SVGAGI. The ends were cut back, 0 bases at V and 4 bases at J, with 12 bases in the middle. The CDR3 extends over 15 amino acids. CDR3 coding DNA: TGTGCCAGCAGTTACTCGCCAGGGATCGGCTATGGCTACACCTTC. It specifies CASSYSPGIGYGYTF.

Here the CDR3 DNA reads TGTGCCAGCAGCCAGGACGGCGGAGCCTACAATGAGCAGTTCTTC. The encoded protein is CASSQDGGAYNEQFF. The gene calls are TRBV7-3 and TRBJ2-1; D remains ambiguous. Germline V CDR1 and CDR2: SGHTA, FQGTGA. V lost 5 bases to trimming and J lost 2 bases, with 13 bases between them. The CDR3 has 15 amino acids.

J is TRBJ1-5 and V is TRBV7-2; a possible D gene is TRBD1 (6 bases). Trimming took off 4 bases at V and 2 bases at J, with 21 bases between the two ends. Per germline, CDR1 SGHTA and CDR2 FQGNSA. The CDR3 is 18 amino acids. The CDR3 DNA reads TGTGCCAGCAGCTCTAGGAACCTACAGGGATGGGGCAATCAGCCCCAGCATTTT. Translation: CASSSRNLQGWGNQPQHF. Variable domain in full (rest from reference TRBV7-2 and TRBJ1-5): GAGVSQSPSNKVTEKGKDVELRCDPISGHTALYWYRQSLGQGLEFLIYFQGNSAPDKSGLPSDRFSAERTGGSVSTLTIQRTQQEDSAVYLCASSSRNLQGWGNQPQHFGDGTRLSIL.

V is TRBV27 and J is TRBJ2-7; D may correspond to TRBD1 or TRBD2 (5 bases each). Germline V gene data show CDR1 as MNHEY and CDR2 as SMNVEV (reference sequence). Trimming cost V 5 bases and J 2 bases, with 13 bases left between them. This CDR3 contains 14 residues. The CDR3 loop is CASSPGTDTYEQYF. The CDR3 region has the DNA TGTGCCAGCAGTCCGGGGACCGATACCTACGAGCAGTACTTC.

The rearrangement uses TRBV7-8 and TRBJ2-1; 8 nucleotides align to TRBD1. The CDR3 spans 15 residues. From germline, CDR1 is SGHVS and CDR2 FQNEAQ. V lost 5 bases, J lost 8 bases, and 11 bases stayed unmatched. As DNA, the CDR3 is TGTGCCAGCAGCGACCCCGGACAGGGTAAAGATGAGCAGTTCTTC. Translation: CASSDPGQGKDEQFF.

This clone was detected only a few times. The chain couples TRBV9 to TRBJ2-5; TRBD2 agrees at 7 bases. The CDR3 covers 14 residues. Germline trimming cut 3 bases from V and 1 base from J; bases unmatched to any gene: 3. The germline V gene has CDR1 SGDLS and CDR2 YYNGEE. CDR3 sequence reads: CASSAASGQETQYF. The DNA for the CDR3 is TGTGCCAGCAGCGCGGCTAGCGGCCAAGAGACCCAGTACTTC.

This clone was recorded only once. The V call is TRBV2, the J call TRBJ1-5; a weak D match, TRBD1 (5 bases). This CDR3 region has 14 residues. Germline assignment: CDR1 SNHLY and CDR2 FYNNEI. V was clipped by 4 bases and J by 3 bases, with 10 bases between them. CDR3 sequence: CASSAGSSNQPQHF. The CDR3 bases are TGTGCCAGCAGTGCAGGGTCCTCCAATCAGCCCCAGCATTTT.

V gene TRBV19 combines with J gene TRBJ1-2, with 9 bases identical to TRBD1. In germline, CDR1 is LNHDA, CDR2 SQIVND (reference sequence). Trimming at V came to 3 bases and at J to 5 bases, leaving 10 bases not matched to a gene. The CDR3 spans 16 residues. The CDR3 nucleotides read TGTGCCAGTAGTATCGGGGGGGACAGGGACGCTTATGGCTACACCTTC. This translates into CASSIGGDRDAYGYTF.

V and J are TRBV19 and TRBJ2-1; D is ambiguous. The CDR3 extends over 13 amino acids. Germline CDR1 is LNHDA and CDR2 is SQIVND (reference sequence). Trimming cost V 5 bases and J 8 bases, with 13 bases left between them. CDR3 bases: TGTGCCAGTAGTCTCGCCCACTGGGATGAGCAGTTCTTC. It translates to CASSLAHWDEQFF.

The CDR3 here is CASRRDRDQPQHF. CDR3 sequence (DNA): TGTGCCAGCAGAAGAGACAGGGATCAGCCCCAGCATTTT. The chain joins TRBV4-2 to TRBJ1-5, with TRBD1 matching over 7 bases. Germline V gene lookup returns CDR1 LGHNA and CDR2 YNFKEQ. This CDR3 region has 13 residues. The trim removed 6 bases at V and 5 bases at J, leaving 4 bases unmatched.

V usage is TRBV13 and J usage is TRBJ1-4, with 8 bases aligning to TRBD1. The CDR3 runs 14 residues. With 5 bases clipped from V and 3 bases from J, the junction kept 2 bases outside the gene matches. Germline values: CDR1 PRHDT, CDR2 FYEKMQ (reference sequence). The CDR3 loop is CASSEQGANEKLFF. DNA for the CDR3: TGTGCCAGCAGCGAACAGGGGGCTAATGAAAAACTGTTTTTT. The whole variable domain, remainder taken from reference TRBV13 and TRBJ1-4, is AAGVIQSPRHLIKEKRETATLKCYPIPRHDTVYWYQQGPGQDPQFLISFYEKMQSDKGSIPDRFSAQQFSDYHSELNMSSLELGDSALYFCASSEQGANEKLFFGSGTQLSVL.

The rearrangement uses TRBV7-8 and TRBJ1-4; tentative D call: TRBD1 (5 bases). V was clipped by 3 bases and J by 7 bases, with 12 bases between them. The CDR3 covers 14 residues. Germline V gene lookup returns CDR1 SGHVS and CDR2 FQNEAQ. The CDR3 loop reads CASSLGGLVEKLFF. The DNA of the CDR3 is TGTGCCAGCAGCTTGGGGGGGTTGGTTGAAAAACTGTTTTTT.

The sample holds one count of this clone. This chain links TRBV7-3 with TRBJ2-5; 7 bases are shared with TRBD1. The CDR3 loop spans 14 amino acids. Trimming at V came to 6 bases and at J to 9 bases, leaving 13 bases not matched to a gene. Germline V gene lookup returns CDR1 SGHTA and CDR2 FQGTGA. The CDR3 region has the DNA TGTGCCAGCAGTTCGCCGGGACAGAGGATACCCCAGTACTTC. It specifies CASSSPGQRIPQYF.

The chain uses TRBV2 and TRBJ1-1; D not resolved. The CDR3 covers 15 residues. V gave up 2 bases and J gave up 1 base, with 11 bases separating them. The germline V gene has CDR1 SNHLY and CDR2 FYNNEI. CDR3 in DNA: TGTGCCAGCAGTGAATCTAGACATCGGAACACTGAAGCTTTCTTT. Amino acids: CASSESRHRNTEAFF.

V usage is TRBV7-2 and J usage is TRBJ2-7; TRBD2 is a possible D gene (5 bases). V shed 5 bases and J shed 4 bases, with 21 bases lying between them. Germline CDR1 is SGHTA and CDR2 is FQGNSA. CDR3 length: 16 amino acids. The CDR3 bases are TGTGCCAGCAGCCAGCCCGACTCCTCGCGGAGGTACGAGCAGTACTTC. Translated: CASSQPDSSRRYEQYF.

The chain couples TRBV7-2 to TRBJ1-4; 9 bases are a match to TRBD1. The trim removed 1 base at V and 7 bases at J, leaving 7 bases unmatched. This CDR3 spans 16 amino acids. Germline V lookup: CDR1 SGHTA, CDR2 FQGNSA. The DNA of the CDR3 is TGTGCCAGCAGCTTAGAGGGGACAGGGTGGGGTGAAAAACTGTTTTTT. This codes for CASSLEGTGWGEKLFF.

The rearrangement uses TRBV5-1 and TRBJ1-2; no clear D gene. The CDR3 spans 14 residues. Per the germline V gene, CDR1 is SGHRS and CDR2 is YFSETQ. V was shortened by 1 base and J by 3 bases, with 10 bases between the two germline ends. The DNA for the CDR3 is TGCGCCAGCAGCTTGAGCCCACACGACTATGGCTACACCTTC. It is translated as CASSLSPHDYGYTF.

The CDR3 is CASSLSGGPSDTQYF. For the CDR3, the DNA is TGCGCCAGCAGCTTATCGGGAGGGCCGTCAGATACGCAGTATTTT. The chain employs TRBV5-1 and TRBJ2-3; the match to TRBD2 covers 8 bases. The germline gives CDR1 SGHRS, CDR2 YFSETQ. The CDR3 runs 15 residues. The V gene end was trimmed by 2 bases and the J gene end by 4 bases; junction bases not matched to a gene: 6.

The chain recombines TRBV19 with TRBJ1-1, with D possibly matching TRBD1 (5 bases). This CDR3 spans 15 amino acids. In germline, CDR1 is LNHDA, CDR2 SQIVND (reference sequence). V was shortened by 7 bases and J by 4 bases, with 19 bases between the two germline ends. The chain's CDR3 is CASIRMGWDRTEAFF. CDR3 in DNA: TGTGCCAGTATTAGGATGGGGTGGGACCGCACTGAAGCTTTCTTT.

J is TRBJ2-5 and V is TRBV5-1, with 10 positions matching TRBD1. V shed 1 base, J shed 2 bases, and the junction held 23 bases outside the gene matches. The CDR3 has 22 residues. Germline CDR1 SGHRS, CDR2 YFSETQ. For the CDR3, the DNA is TGCGCCAGCAGCTTGTGGGGCACGACAGGGGGCGCCGCGGCTAGCGGTCAAGAGACCCAGTACTTC. Translating it yields CASSLWGTTGGAAASGQETQYF.

The chain combines TRBV18 with TRBJ2-7, with D perhaps TRBD1 (6 bases). CDR1 is KGHSH, CDR2 LQKENI, per germline. V was trimmed by 7 bases and J by 6 bases, leaving 19 bases between them. CDR3 length: 14 residues. The CDR3 sequence: CASFTGNGGSEQYF. The CDR3 region has the DNA TGTGCCAGCTTCACCGGTAATGGGGGCAGCGAGCAGTACTTC.

J is TRBJ1-2 and V is TRBV5-6; a possible D gene is TRBD1 (5 bases). Trimming stripped 3 bases from V and 7 bases from J, with 19 bases between. CDR3 length: 15 amino acids. The germline gives CDR1 SGHDT, CDR2 YYEEEE. Here the CDR3 DNA reads TGTGCCAGCAGCTCCGAGGGGAGCAGGGTGGGTGGCTACACCTTC. This gives the protein CASSSEGSRVGGYTF.